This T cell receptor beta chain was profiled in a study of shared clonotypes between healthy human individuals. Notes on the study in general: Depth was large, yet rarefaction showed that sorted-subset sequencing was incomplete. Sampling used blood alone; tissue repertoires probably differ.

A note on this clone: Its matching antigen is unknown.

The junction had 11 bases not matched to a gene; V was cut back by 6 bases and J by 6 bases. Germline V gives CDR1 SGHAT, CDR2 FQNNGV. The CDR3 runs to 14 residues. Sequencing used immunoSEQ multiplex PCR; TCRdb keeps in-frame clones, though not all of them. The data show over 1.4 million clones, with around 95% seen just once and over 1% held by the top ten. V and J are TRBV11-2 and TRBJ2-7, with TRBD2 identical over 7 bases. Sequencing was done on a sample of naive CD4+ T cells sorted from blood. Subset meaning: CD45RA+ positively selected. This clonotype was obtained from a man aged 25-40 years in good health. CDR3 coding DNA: TGTGCCAGCAGACCGGGGGGTCCTGGGGGCGAGCAGTACTTC. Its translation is CASRPGGPGGEQYF.